The rows below give T cell receptor beta chains drawn from one sample of a study of T cells after yellow fever vaccination. TCRdb independently ran MiXCR on the 5' RACE reads; one entry per CDR3 protein. The sample has 450,000 to 600,000 distinct CDR3 sequences, about a sixth seen once; the top ten hold around 15%. Specimen: PBMCs, collected 5 days after the first yellow fever vaccination. These receptors all come from a man between 18 and 29 years old who received the YFV17D yellow fever vaccine. Each CDR3 is given with its conserved first and last residue. A D gene is named only where the DNA matches it firmly. Not all rows give a size; the values are once, few, many and, for expanded clones, a class.

d_call: -
v_call: TRBV7-2
j_call: TRBJ2-3
clone_size: many
cdr3_nt: TGTGCCAGCAGCTTATCACCAGCAGATACGCAGTATTTT
cdr3_aa: CASSLSPADTQYF

d_call: -
v_call: TRBV2
j_call: TRBJ1-5
clone_size: many
cdr3_nt: TGTGCCAGCAGTGAACGGACAGACAATCAGCCCCAGCATTTT
cdr3_aa: CASSERTDNQPQHF

d_call: -
v_call: TRBV6-2/TRBV6-3
j_call: TRBJ2-2
clone_size: -
cdr3_nt: TGTGCCAGCAGGGAGGTTTTTTCGGCGGGGAGCACCGGGGAGCTGTTTTTT
cdr3_aa: CASREVFSAGSTGELFF

d_call: -
v_call: TRBV7-9
j_call: TRBJ2-7
clone_size: few
cdr3_nt: TGTGCCAGCAGCTTAGCGGGGCCAGGCAAGCAGTACTTC
cdr3_aa: CASSLAGPGKQYF

d_call: -
v_call: TRBV6-2/TRBV6-3
j_call: TRBJ2-3
clone_size: few
cdr3_nt: TGTGCCAGCAGTTACCCTACAGATACGCAGTATTTT
cdr3_aa: CASSYPTDTQYF

d_call: TRBD1
v_call: TRBV28
j_call: TRBJ1-6
clone_size: -
cdr3_nt: TGTGCCAGCAGTCCACCACAGGGGGCCTCGAATTCACCCCTCCACTTT
cdr3_aa: CASSPPQGASNSPLHF

d_call: -
v_call: TRBV27
j_call: TRBJ1-1
clone_size: -
cdr3_nt: TGTGCCAGCAGTTTATATGGGGCAGGGTTGGGGACTGAAGCTTTCTTT
cdr3_aa: CASSLYGAGLGTEAFF

d_call: TRBD1
v_call: TRBV7-9
j_call: TRBJ2-7
clone_size: -
cdr3_nt: TGTGCCAGCAGCTGGGGACAGACAATCAACTACGAGCAGTACTTC
cdr3_aa: CASSWGQTINYEQYF

d_call: TRBD2
v_call: TRBV20-1
j_call: TRBJ2-1
clone_size: many
cdr3_nt: TGCAGTGCTAGTGGACTAGCGGGGAATGAGCAGTTCTTC
cdr3_aa: CSASGLAGNEQFF

d_call: TRBD1
v_call: TRBV15
j_call: TRBJ1-1
clone_size: -
cdr3_nt: TGTGCCACCAGCAGGGACAGGACGGAAGCTTTCTTT
cdr3_aa: CATSRDRTEAFF

d_call: -
v_call: TRBV29-1
j_call: TRBJ2-5
clone_size: -
cdr3_nt: TGCAGCGTCGTCGGGGCGGAACAAGGTACCCAGTACTTC
cdr3_aa: CSVVGAEQGTQYF

d_call: TRBD2
v_call: TRBV2
j_call: TRBJ2-2
clone_size: -
cdr3_nt: TGTGCCAGCCCTGACGGGGGGGGCGGGTTGACCGGGGAGCTGTTTTTT
cdr3_aa: CASPDGGGGLTGELFF

d_call: -
v_call: TRBV20-1
j_call: TRBJ2-2
clone_size: -
cdr3_nt: TGCAGTGCTAGGGAGGACTCCAACACCGGGGAGCTGTTTTTT
cdr3_aa: CSAREDSNTGELFF